Listed below are T cell receptor beta chains from one sample, sequenced in a study of blood T cell repertoires in COVID-19. Generated by immunoSEQ multiplex PCR, the TCRdb table keeps only in-frame clones and is missing some. Of under 50,000 clones in the sample, more than 85% were seen once. The sample was peripheral blood. The receptors derive from a man in his sixties with COVID-19, enrolled during active disease. Each CDR3 is given with its conserved first and last residue. A D gene is named only where the DNA matches it firmly. Size tells how often a clone was seen (once, few, many) or the class of an expanded clone, and some rows leave it out.

d_call	clone_size	j_call	v_call	cdr3_aa	cdr3_nt
NA	NA	TRBJ1-2	TRBV12-3/TRBV12-4	CASGLGGLSSF	TGTGCCAGCGGTTTAGGAGGATTAAGCTCCTTC
NA	NA	TRBJ2-2	TRBV3-1/TRBV3-2	CASSQDSGQHTGELFF	TGTGCCAGCAGCCAAGATTCAGGACAGCACACCGGGGAGCTGTTTTTT
NA	NA	TRBJ1-1	TRBV10-3	CAISNMNTEAFF	TGTGCCATCAGCAACATGAACACTGAAGCTTTCTTT
TRBD1	NA	TRBJ1-2	TRBV4-1	CASSLDRGDIYGYTF	TGCGCCAGCAGCCTCGACAGGGGGGACATCTATGGCTACACCTTC
TRBD1	NA	TRBJ1-2	TRBV28	CAAGQGLSPHGYTF	TGTGCCGCTGGACAGGGACTAAGCCCCCATGGCTACACCTTC
TRBD1	NA	TRBJ1-1	TRBV28	CASRATGGVLEAFF	TGTGCCAGCAGGGCTACAGGGGGCGTCCTTGAAGCTTTCTTT
TRBD1	few	TRBJ2-5	TRBV19	CASSLGQLAFGGQETQYF	TGTGCCAGTAGTCTGGGACAGTTGGCCTTTGGTGGACAAGAGACCCAGTACTTC
TRBD2	NA	TRBJ2-7	TRBV7-8	CASSLVASGGAGVPYF	TGTGCCAGCAGCTTAGTGGCTAGCGGGGGGGCTGGGGTTCCGTACTTC
TRBD1	NA	TRBJ1-5	TRBV2	CASSSRQGANKGSNQPQHF	TGTGCCAGCAGTTCTCGACAGGGCGCAAATAAAGGGAGCAATCAGCCCCAGCATTTT
NA	once	TRBJ1-1	TRBV6-1	CASSEHRPNTEAFF	TGTGCCAGCAGTGAACACAGGCCGAACACTGAAGCTTTCTTT
NA	NA	TRBJ2-2	TRBV5-1	CASSWGTTGELFF	TGCGCCAGCAGCTGGGGCACCACCGGGGAGCTGTTTTTT
NA	NA	TRBJ2-1	TRBV7-2	CASSLGAHSYNEQFF	TGTGCCAGCAGCTTAGGAGCGCATTCCTACAATGAGCAGTTCTTC
NA	NA	TRBJ1-3	TRBV28	CASSPTDSTIYF	TGTGCCAGCAGTCCAACCGACAGCACCATATATTTT
TRBD1	NA	TRBJ2-1	TRBV19	CASSRRDRLGEQFF	TGTGCCAGTAGCCGACGGGACAGGTTGGGCGAGCAGTTCTTC
TRBD1	NA	TRBJ1-2	TRBV9	CASSPTGGTGGYTF	TGTGCCAGCTCTCCAACAGGGGGGACCGGTGGCTACACCTTC
NA	NA	TRBJ2-7	TRBV3-1/TRBV3-2	CASSQGDPSVGEQYF	TGTGCCAGCAGCCAAGGCGATCCTAGCGTGGGCGAGCAGTACTTC
NA	NA	TRBJ1-2	TRBV5-1	CASSAGMNYGYTF	TGCGCCAGCAGCGCAGGGATGAACTATGGCTACACCTTC
TRBD1	NA	TRBJ2-7	TRBV19	CASSIRTGGPYEQYF	TGTGCCAGTAGTATAAGGACAGGGGGGCCCTACGAGCAGTACTTC
NA	once	TRBJ2-7	TRBV28	CASSAAGQNYEQYF	TGTGCCAGCAGTGCAGCGGGACAAAACTACGAGCAGTACTTC
TRBD1	NA	TRBJ2-7	TRBV4-1	CASSTRQGTDSYEQYF	TGCGCCAGCAGCACACGACAGGGGACGGACTCCTACGAGCAGTACTTC
TRBD2	NA	TRBJ2-1	TRBV29-1	CSGVGLHNEQFF	TGCAGCGGTGTGGGACTACACAATGAGCAGTTCTTC
TRBD1	NA	TRBJ1-3	TRBV6-5	CASDRVSGNTIYF	TGTGCCAGCGACAGGGTATCCGGAAACACCATATATTTT
TRBD1	NA	TRBJ1-5	TRBV4-1	CASSRTGGSNQPQHF	TGCGCCAGCAGCCGCACAGGGGGTAGCAATCAGCCCCAGCATTTT
NA	NA	TRBJ2-7	TRBV7-2	CASSLQLGTVLSYEQYF	TGTGCCAGCAGCTTACAACTAGGGACTGTGTTATCCTACGAGCAGTACTTC
TRBD1	NA	TRBJ2-2	TRBV6-1	CASSDRRQGNTGELFF	TGTGCCAGCAGTGATAGGAGACAGGGCAACACCGGGGAGCTGTTTTTT
NA	NA	TRBJ1-2	TRBV7-3	CASSLSAGQFYGYTF	TGTGCCAGCAGCCTCTCCGCCGGACAGTTCTATGGCTACACCTTC
NA	NA	TRBJ1-4	TRBV25-1	CASSASQVGGEKLFF	TGTGCCAGCAGTGCGTCACAGGTTGGGGGGGAAAAACTGTTTTTT
TRBD1	NA	TRBJ1-5	TRBV6-2/TRBV6-3	CASSPRTGGNQPQHF	TGTGCCAGCAGTCCACGGACAGGGGGCAATCAGCCCCAGCATTTT
NA	NA	TRBJ1-6	TRBV4-3	CASSFSGVSPLHF	TGCGCCAGCAGCTTCAGCGGGGTTTCACCCCTCCACTTT
TRBD2	NA	TRBJ2-5	TRBV2	CASSDLGLAGETQYF	TGTGCCAGCAGTGATTTGGGGCTAGCGGGAGAGACCCAGTACTTC
TRBD1	few	TRBJ2-7	TRBV11-3	CASSLGQGVHEQYF	TGTGCCAGCAGCTTAGGACAGGGGGTGCACGAGCAGTACTTC
TRBD1	few	TRBJ1-1	TRBV5-1	CASSLLDRMNTEAFF	TGCGCCAGCAGCTTGCTGGACAGGATGAACACTGAAGCTTTCTTT
TRBD1	NA	TRBJ2-2	TRBV11-1	CASSFDRGNTGELFF	TGTGCCAGCAGCTTTGACAGGGGCAACACCGGGGAGCTGTTTTTT
NA	NA	TRBJ1-6	TRBV19	CASNLGTQGNSPLHF	TGTGCCAGCAACCTAGGGACTCAGGGAAATTCACCCCTCCACTTT
NA	NA	TRBJ1-5	TRBV5-1	CASSLSGDNQPQHF	TGCGCCAGCAGCTTGAGTGGAGACAATCAGCCCCAGCATTTT
NA	NA	TRBJ1-1	TRBV2	CASSNQVNTEAFF	TGTGCCAGCAGTAATCAGGTAAACACTGAAGCTTTCTTT
TRBD2	once	TRBJ2-1	TRBV3-1/TRBV3-2	CASSQVSLLAGYNEQFF	TGTGCCAGCAGCCAAGTGAGTTTACTAGCGGGATACAATGAGCAGTTCTTC
NA	few	TRBJ1-2	TRBV5-1	CASSYVDRTYGYTF	TGCGCCAGCAGCTACGTAGACAGAACCTATGGCTACACCTTC
TRBD2	NA	TRBJ2-1	TRBV20-1	CSASVPGTSGTHYNEQFF	TGCAGTGCTAGTGTCCCCGGGACTAGCGGGACTCACTACAATGAGCAGTTCTTC
NA	NA	TRBJ1-5	TRBV6-2/TRBV6-3	CASSSALGTGGNQPQHF	TGTGCCAGCAGTTCCGCCCTTGGGACGGGAGGTAATCAGCCCCAGCATTTT
TRBD1	NA	TRBJ1-4	TRBV9	CASSGDREVNEKLFF	TGTGCCAGCAGCGGCGACAGGGAGGTAAATGAAAAACTGTTTTTT
TRBD1	NA	TRBJ2-3	TRBV20-1	CSASNRQGRWDTQYF	TGCAGTGCTAGTAATCGACAGGGGAGATGGGATACGCAGTATTTT
TRBD1	NA	TRBJ1-2	TRBV5-1	CASRTGGTGNYGYTF	TGCGCCAGCAGGACTGGCGGGACAGGGAACTATGGCTACACCTTC